The rows below give T cell receptor beta chains drawn from one sample of a study of blood T cell repertoires in COVID-19. The repertoire was sequenced with immunoSEQ multiplex PCR; TCRdb's copy has only in-frame clones and lacks some. The sample lists just over 95,000 clones; about 80% were seen once. The sequenced sample consisted of peripheral blood. These receptors were collected from a man between 60 and 75 years old with acute or convalescent COVID-19. Each CDR3 is given with its conserved first and last residue. Fields, in order: V gene, J gene, D gene, CDR3 protein. D genes are given only for firm matches.

>TRBV7-2|TRBJ2-7|TRBD2
CASSLTSGMGEQYF
>TRBV30|TRBJ1-1|NA
CAWRGPTEAFF
>TRBV9|TRBJ2-1|TRBD2
CASSVGYSGRSDEQFF
>TRBV6-5|TRBJ1-1|NA
CASSPGGQNTEAFF
>TRBV2|TRBJ1-5|TRBD1
CASEETGYQPQHF
>TRBV19|TRBJ1-5|NA
CASSTRQYQPQHF
>TRBV18|TRBJ2-1|TRBD2
CASSPPTSGLTPNEQFF
>TRBV30|TRBJ1-1|NA
CAWSTLGGARTEAFF
>TRBV19|TRBJ1-2|NA
CASNKRRGSDYGYTF
>TRBV10-3|TRBJ1-2|NA
CAISESEVPGGGYTF
>TRBV10-3|TRBJ1-1|TRBD1
CAISPGQGTPEAFF
>TRBV27|TRBJ1-6|NA
CASSLFGGTYNSPLHF
>TRBV10-2|TRBJ1-4|TRBD1
CASNTGGEAEKLFF
>TRBV30|TRBJ1-2|NA
CAWSAGVGGYTF
>TRBV5-5|TRBJ1-5|NA
CASSLAGGAQPQHF
>TRBV19|TRBJ2-1|TRBD2
CASSSPAGGLSYNEQFF
>TRBV5-1|TRBJ2-4|TRBD1
CASSFNGDREGIQYF
>TRBV7-2|TRBJ2-1|NA
CASSSWLALYNEQFF
>TRBV5-1|TRBJ2-7|TRBD1
CASSPLGQEYEQYF
>TRBV15|TRBJ1-2|NA
CATSTDPGDGYTF
>TRBV7-9|TRBJ1-3|NA
CASSPSGRVGTIYF
>TRBV7-2|TRBJ1-1|TRBD1
CASSLQGEVNTEAFF
>TRBV3-1/TRBV3-2|TRBJ2-1|TRBD2
CASSQARLAGGDEQFF
>TRBV6-2/TRBV6-3|TRBJ2-1|TRBD2
CASSSSSGVANEQFF
>TRBV9|TRBJ2-1|TRBD2
CASSAGGARAISSYNEQFF
>TRBV19|TRBJ2-1|TRBD2
CASSRSGAGAAYTYNEQFF
>TRBV9|TRBJ2-3|NA
CASSVASTDTQYF
>TRBV5-6|TRBJ2-1|NA
CASSGGKYSYNEQFF
>TRBV19|TRBJ2-1|TRBD2
CASARSGSRTEQFF
>TRBV12-3/TRBV12-4|TRBJ1-1|NA
CASSPGGFTEAFF
>TRBV29-1|TRBJ2-3|NA
CSVGSYTTDTQYF
>TRBV6-5|TRBJ1-4|NA
CASRGGTATNEKLFF
>TRBV19|TRBJ1-1|TRBD1
CASRDRGWAEAFF
>TRBV3-1/TRBV3-2|TRBJ2-3|NA
CASSQVVQRNKLTSF
>TRBV11-3|TRBJ2-7|NA
CASRGDFSYEQYF
>TRBV19|TRBJ1-4|TRBD1
CASSTLTTGGGEKLFF
>TRBV24-1|TRBJ1-1|NA
CATTQGINTEAFF
>TRBV27|TRBJ2-7|TRBD2
CASRVPGLAGEQYF
>TRBV4-2|TRBJ2-1|NA
CASSLAPPNEQFF
>TRBV4-1|TRBJ1-1|NA
CASSQDSQGTEAFF
>TRBV19|TRBJ2-1|NA
CASSLDWNSYNEQFF
>TRBV5-1|TRBJ1-1|NA
CASSLRGARVTEAFF
>TRBV19|TRBJ1-1|NA
CASIGTLNTEAFF
>TRBV2|TRBJ2-1|TRBD1
CASSETGVGEQFF
>TRBV5-4|TRBJ1-1|TRBD1
CASSGTGGRTEAFF